This is a list of T cell receptor beta chains from one sample in a study of early T cells in non-severe SARS-CoV-2 infection. TCRdb fed the 5' RACE reads into MiXCR, producing one record per CDR3 protein. This sample has 50,000 to 65,000 distinct CDR3 sequences, with 8% to 9% found just once. Material for sequencing was whole blood. All receptors come from an adult who was a healthcare worker with PCR-confirmed SARS-CoV-2 infection or an uninfected control (not recorded which). CDR3s include the opening cysteine and the closing phenylalanine or tryptophan. A D gene is named only where the DNA matches it firmly. Clone size is shown for a subset of rows, as once, few, many or a class of expanded clone.

>TRBV5-1|-|TRBD2|TRBJ2-1
CASSPGTSPSEQFF
TGCGCCAGCAGCCCCGGGACTAGCCCCAGTGAGCAGTTCTTC
>TRBV28|many|-|TRBJ2-2
CASSLGIFSTGELFF
TGTGCCAGCAGTTTGGGAATCTTCAGTACCGGGGAGCTGTTTTTT
>TRBV25-1|-|TRBD2|TRBJ2-2
CASSGLAGGRTGELFF
TGTGCCAGCAGTGGTTTAGCGGGAGGCCGGACCGGGGAGCTGTTTTTT
>TRBV19|-|-|TRBJ2-2
CASSIGTRELFF
TGTGCCAGTAGTATTGGGACCCGAGAGCTGTTTTTT
>TRBV15|many|-|TRBJ1-2
CATSRDSGEGGYTF
TGTGCCACCAGCAGAGATTCAGGGGAGGGTGGCTACACCTTC
>TRBV20-1|few|-|TRBJ1-5
CSAYPTGGVSNQPQHF
TGCAGTGCTTACCCTACGGGGGGAGTTAGCAATCAGCCCCAGCATTTT
>TRBV7-2|many|TRBD2|TRBJ2-5
CASSRRLAAQETQYF
TGTGCCAGCAGCCGTAGACTAGCAGCGCAAGAGACCCAGTACTTC
>TRBV10-3|-|TRBD1|TRBJ2-1
CAISESNRGLTSEQFF
TGTGCCATCAGTGAGTCGAACAGGGGGCTCACCAGTGAGCAGTTCTTC
>TRBV6-5|many|TRBD2|TRBJ2-2
CASSRGFTSGRRTGELFF
TGTGCCAGCAGCCGCGGTTTTACTAGCGGGAGGAGGACCGGGGAGCTGTTTTTT
>TRBV4-3|-|-|TRBJ2-6
CASSRSRNVLTF
TGCGCCAGCAGTAGGAGTCGCAACGTCCTGACTTTC
>TRBV6-2/TRBV6-3|many|TRBD1|TRBJ2-1
CASTTGGEQFF
TGTGCCAGCACCACAGGGGGAGAGCAGTTCTTC
>TRBV12-3/TRBV12-4|many|-|TRBJ2-7
CASSPGTEFYEQYF
TGTGCCAGCAGTCCCGGGACGGAATTCTACGAGCAGTACTTC
>TRBV29-1|many|-|TRBJ2-3
CSVKLDSPTDTQYF
TGCAGCGTTAAGTTGGACAGTCCCACAGATACGCAGTATTTT
>TRBV3-1|few|-|TRBJ1-1
CASSQGYTEAFF
TGTGCCAGCAGCCAAGGGTACACTGAAGCTTTCTTT
>TRBV20-1|many|-|TRBJ1-5
CSARVAWGGGNQPQHF
TGCAGTGCTAGGGTAGCTTGGGGCGGCGGAAATCAGCCCCAGCATTTT
>TRBV6-2/TRBV6-3|many|TRBD2|TRBJ2-1
CASSPTSGKNEQFF
TGTGCCAGCAGTCCCACTAGCGGCAAGAATGAGCAGTTCTTC
>TRBV28|many|TRBD1|TRBJ1-4
CASSWGTGRDEKLFF
TGTGCCAGCAGTTGGGGGACAGGGAGGGATGAAAAACTGTTTTTT
>TRBV4-3|many|-|TRBJ2-5
CASSQEHGAETQYF
TGCGCCAGCAGCCAGGAGCACGGGGCAGAGACCCAGTACTTC
>TRBV20-1|many|TRBD2|TRBJ2-5
CSASPLAAGRQETQYF
TGCAGTGCTAGCCCCCTTGCAGCGGGACGGCAAGAGACCCAGTACTTC
>TRBV6-5|-|TRBD2|TRBJ2-5
CASSYSGLAEVQNLKETQYF
TGTGCCAGCAGTTACAGCGGACTAGCGGAGGTACAAAACTTGAAAGAGACCCAGTACTTC
>TRBV18|-|-|TRBJ1-1
CASSPGYREGTEAFF
TGTGCCAGCTCACCAGGGTACAGGGAGGGAACTGAAGCTTTCTTT
>TRBV28|-|-|TRBJ2-7
CASSIDSRLTEQYF
TGTGCCAGCAGTATCGACAGCCGACTCACCGAGCAGTACTTC
>TRBV20-1|many|TRBD2|TRBJ2-7
CSARLPSGRPPYEQYF
TGCAGTGCTAGACTGCCTAGCGGGAGGCCACCCTACGAGCAGTACTTC
>TRBV2|many|-|TRBJ1-4
CASTPSGEKLFF
TGTGCCAGCACCCCGTCTGGGGAAAAACTGTTTTTT
>TRBV20-1|many|TRBD1|TRBJ1-5
CSARTGSSNQPQHF
TGCAGTGCTAGGACAGGGTCTAGCAATCAGCCCCAGCATTTT
>TRBV28|few|TRBD1|TRBJ2-5
CASSKGQKQETQYF
TGTGCCAGCAGTAAGGGACAGAAACAAGAGACCCAGTACTTC
>TRBV6-2/TRBV6-3|many|-|TRBJ1-6
CASSYAGDNSPLHF
TGTGCCAGCAGTTACGCAGGAGATAATTCACCCCTCCACTTT
>TRBV6-5|-|TRBD2|TRBJ2-1
CASSPAGGSYNEQFF
TGTGCCAGCAGTCCAGCGGGAGGGTCCTACAATGAGCAGTTCTTC
>TRBV6-6|many|TRBD2|TRBJ2-1
CASSLTSGSYEQFF
TGTGCCAGCAGTTTGACTAGCGGGAGCTATGAGCAGTTCTTC
>TRBV6-2/TRBV6-3|-|-|TRBJ2-7
CASGAYEQYF
TGTGCCAGCGGGGCGTACGAGCAGTACTTC
>TRBV28|-|-|TRBJ1-1
CASSQRDLNTEAFF
TGTGCCAGCAGTCAAAGGGACTTGAACACTGAAGCTTTCTTT
>TRBV27|many|-|TRBJ2-1
CASSLELSLEQFF
TGTGCCAGCAGTTTAGAGCTATCGCTTGAGCAGTTCTTC
>TRBV4-2|-|TRBD1|TRBJ1-4
CASSQGAGGGEKLFF
TGTGCCAGCAGCCAAGGAGCAGGGGGAGGGGAAAAACTGTTTTTT
>TRBV29-1|many|TRBD1|TRBJ2-7
CSVTGTGYYEQYF
TGCAGCGTTACCGGGACAGGATACTACGAGCAGTACTTC
>TRBV6-1|many|-|TRBJ2-7
CASSMTRAGYEQYF
TGTGCCAGCAGTATGACCAGGGCGGGCTACGAGCAGTACTTC
>TRBV29-1|many|-|TRBJ2-1
CSVGNTNEQFF
TGCAGCGTTGGTAACACCAATGAGCAGTTCTTC
>TRBV5-1|many|-|TRBJ2-1
CASRTGFNEQFF
TGCGCCAGCCGTACAGGGTTCAATGAGCAGTTCTTC
>TRBV9|-|-|TRBJ1-6
CASSVGGAGSPLHF
TGTGCCAGCAGCGTAGGAGGGGCGGGTTCACCCCTCCACTTT